The TCR beta chain under discussion was sequenced for a study of response to subunit inactivated influenza vaccine. Each CDR3 protein gets one entry after TCRdb re-called the RT-PCR reads with MiXCR. The sample yields roughly 620,000 distinct CDR3 sequences, approximately 10% seen once. This clonotype was found many times. The data were also submitted as part of a second study, on T cells expressing NK-cell markers. That source adds: In generating TCR beta cDNA, 5'RACE template switching with UMIs was used. Dominant NKG2C+ clonotypes in about 6 donors made up roughly 1.0-7.0% of CD8+ T cells. For several donors, these clonotypes were likewise the leading ones in the CD3+CD56-NKG2C+ fraction.

Specimen: PBMCs from blood, collected on the day of vaccination. This clonotype was sampled from a man aged 50 to 60 who received an inactivated influenza vaccine.

CDR3 in DNA: TGCGCCAGCAGCTTGGAAGGGGGCTATACAGATACGCAGTATTTT. Translating it yields CASSLEGGYTDTQYF. The chain carries TRBV5-1 and TRBJ2-3, with 7 bases fitting TRBD1. CDR1 and CDR2 (germline): SGHRS, YFSETQ. After removal of 0 bases from V and 3 bases from J, the junction contained 4 bases not matched to a gene. The CDR3 length is 15 residues.